This T cell receptor beta chain was recovered during a study of T cells in Graves' hyperthyroidism and ophthalmopathy. Regions amplified from RNA transcripts were the TCR beta CDR3 regions. First-round RT-PCR targeting the TCR CDR3 was performed with the HTBI primer set. MiXCR, applied by TCRdb to the multiplex PCR reads, yields one record per CDR3 protein. The profile covers around 60,000 distinct CDR3 sequences, with roughly 50% appearing a single time and about an eighth taken by the ten largest. This clonotype was recorded many times. Per the germline V gene, CDR1 is ENHRY and CDR2 is SYGVKD. Trimming removed 0 bases at V and 0 bases at J, with 11 bases between. CDR3 length: 16 amino acids.

The receptor comes from a young woman with Graves' ophthalmopathy. The rearrangement joins TRBV10-3 to TRBJ1-1, with D unresolved. Material: blood. The DNA for the CDR3 is TGTGCCATCAGTGAGTCAGGACCTGAATTGAACACTGAAGCTTTCTTT. Its translation is CAISESGPELNTEAFF.